This T cell receptor beta chain originates from a study of blood T cell repertoires in COVID-19. Study in general: Acute and convalescent COVID-19 specimens originated in the United States, Italy and Spain. PBMCs, B-cell-depleted T cells, or T cells were the source of the cDNA or gDNA that made up the material.

The CDR3 runs to 15 residues. Germline CDR1 LGHNA, CDR2 YSLEER. V gave up 4 bases and J gave up 2 bases; unmatched junction bases: 6. Source study methods: Estimation of nucleated cell counts relied on the amplification of reference gene primers. Generated by immunoSEQ multiplex PCR, the TCRdb table keeps only in-frame clones and is missing some. V and J calls and clone size are given by that table; D and trimming were obtained from the DNA. Of approximately 80,000 clones listed, 81% are singletons. Specimen: peripheral blood. This clonotype was sampled from a man aged 80 or over with acute or convalescent COVID-19. The chain carries TRBV4-3 and TRBJ1-2, with 8 nucleotides matching TRBD1. The CDR3, as DNA: TGCGCCAGCAGCCCAGTGGACAGGGTCAACTATGGCTACACCTTC. Residues: CASSPVDRVNYGYTF.